These 26 T cell receptor beta chains were sequenced from one sample in a study of T-cell memory formation after mild COVID-19. TCRdb re-called the 5' RACE reads through MiXCR, storing one row per CDR3 protein. The profile covers about 140,000 distinct CDR3 sequences, with 11% to 15% appearing a single time and around 27% taken by the ten largest. The sequencing input was PBMCs or a T cell subset sorted from them (not recorded which). These receptors came from an adult woman who had mild COVID-19 (a few samples of this study predate the infection). Cell type and time point are not known.

The V call is TRBV4-2, the J call TRBJ2-5, with 10 bases matching TRBD2. The J segment lost 9 bases and the V segment lost 0 bases, leaving 16 bases of the junction unmatched. Per the germline V gene, CDR1 is LGHNA and CDR2 is YNFKEQ. The CDR3 runs 18 residues. CDR3 DNA: TGTGCCAGCAGCCAAGATAGTTCCCCCAGCGGGGGGGCCGGGGCCCAGTACTTC. It translates to CASSQDSSPSGGAGAQYF.

The chain recombines TRBV6-4 with TRBJ2-3; weak D call: TRBD1 (6 bases). This CDR3 comprises 15 residues. The germline V and J ends were trimmed by 2 bases and 0 bases, with 9 bases remaining between them. Germline values: CDR1 MRHNA, CDR2 SNTAGT. As DNA, the CDR3 is TGTGCCAGCAGTGACGGGGGCGGGAGCACAGATACGCAGTATTTT. Encoded protein: CASSDGGGSTDTQYF.

The V gene is TRBV9, the J gene TRBJ1-1; D not resolved. The CDR3 length is 14 residues. V was trimmed by 0 bases and J by 1 base, leaving 7 bases between them. Germline-derived CDR1 and CDR2 are SGDLS and YYNGEE. The DNA of the CDR3 is TGTGCCAGCAGCGTAGGTTCAGGGAACACTGAAGCTTTCTTT. Translation gives CASSVGSGNTEAFF.

This chain connects TRBV20-1 to TRBJ2-1; TRBD1 matches 7 bases. There are 17 residues in the CDR3. CDR1 and CDR2 from the germline V gene are DFQATT and SNEGSKA (reference sequence). The junction had 15 bases not matched to a gene; V was cut back by 7 bases and J by 0 bases. The CDR3 sequence is CSVAPGQLYSSYNEQFF. In nucleotides, the CDR3 is TGCAGTGTCGCCCCGGGACAGCTCTATAGCTCCTACAATGAGCAGTTCTTC.

This chain joins TRBV11-2 and TRBJ2-5; 11 bases align to TRBD1. From germline, CDR1 is SGHAT and CDR2 FQNNGV. The CDR3 runs 15 residues. V was clipped by 5 bases and J by 2 bases; unmatched bases: 4. In DNA form, the CDR3 reads TGTGCCAGCAGCGACCGGGACAGGGGGCAAGAGACCCAGTACTTC. The encoded protein is CASSDRDRGQETQYF.

The sample holds many counts of this clonotype. The V call is TRBV14, the J call TRBJ1-2, with TRBD1 as a possible D gene (5 bases). CDR3 length: 15 residues. Trimming shortened V by 0 bases and J by 4 bases, and 12 bases separated the two germline ends. CDR1 is SGHDN, CDR2 FVKESK, per germline. CDR3: CASSQEWGKSYGYTF. CDR3 bases: TGTGCCAGCAGCCAAGAGTGGGGGAAAAGCTATGGCTACACCTTC.

This clonotype was seen more than once but under ten times. The chain couples TRBV12-3 or TRBV12-4 to TRBJ1-1, with D uncertain. V was clipped by 3 bases and J by 5 bases, with 16 bases between them. CDR3 length: 15 residues. This chain's CDR3 is CASSFRADGGTEAFF. CDR3 in DNA: TGTGCCAGCAGTTTCCGGGCGGATGGTGGGACTGAAGCTTTCTTT.

A few counts support this clonotype. The rearrangement links TRBV28 to TRBJ2-7; D is possibly TRBD1 (6 bases). Germline CDR1 MDHEN, CDR2 SYDVKM. The CDR3 sequence is 15 residues long. Trimming left V 3 bases short and J 0 bases short, with 12 bases between. DNA of the CDR3: TGTGCCAGCAGTTTTGAGGGACAAAGCTCCTACGAGCAGTACTTC. It translates to CASSFEGQSSYEQYF.

This clonotype occurred a few times. The chain recombines TRBV27 with TRBJ2-2; 8 nucleotides match TRBD1. CDR1 and CDR2 (germline): MNHEY, SMNVEV (reference sequence). The length of the CDR3 is 14 residues. V was pared by 6 bases and J by 0 bases, with 0 bases of the junction left unmatched. The DNA for the CDR3 is TGTGCCAGCAGGACAGGGGCGAACACCGGGGAGCTGTTTTTT. Its protein product is CASRTGANTGELFF.

This clonotype was seen more than once but under ten times. The chain has TRBV3-1 and TRBJ2-5; perhaps D is TRBD1 or TRBD2 (6 bases each). The CDR3 sequence is 16 residues long. The V gene lost 4 bases and the J gene lost 1 base, with 16 bases spanning the gap. CDR1 is LGHDT, CDR2 YNNKEL, per germline (reference sequence). The CDR3 sequence is CASSLEGGLFQETQYF. The DNA of the CDR3 is TGTGCCAGCAGCCTGGAGGGGGGCCTGTTCCAAGAGACCCAGTACTTC.

The chain links TRBV24-1 to TRBJ2-7; a weak D match, TRBD2 (5 bases). Germline V CDR1 and CDR2: KGHDR, SFDVKD. This CDR3 is built from 13 residues. The V end was cut by 4 bases, the J end by 5 bases, with 11 bases between. This CDR3 reads CATSEVTSDEQYF. CDR3 nucleotides: TGTGCCACCAGTGAGGTAACTAGTGACGAGCAGTACTTC.

In this sample, this clonotype turned up a few times. CDR3 coding DNA: TGTGCCAGCAGCCAAGATCTGACACCAGGGTACTATGGCTACACCTTC. Its translation: CASSQDLTPGYYGYTF. This chain uses TRBV3-1 with TRBJ1-2; a weak D match, TRBD1 (5 bases). Trimming shortened V by 0 bases and J by 3 bases, and 14 bases separated the two germline ends. The CDR3 has 16 amino acids. Germline CDR1 is LGHDT and CDR2 is YNNKEL (reference sequence).

There are a few counts of this clonotype. The J gene is TRBJ2-1, the V gene TRBV21-1; the table gives TRBD1 as D, unverified against the DNA. TRBV21-1 is noted as a pseudogene. The CDR3 has 17 residues. CDR3 in amino acids: CASSKNPRPIWQGEQFF. The CDR3 DNA follows: TGTGCCAGCAGCAAAAATCCGAGACCAATCTGGCAGGGTGAGCAGTTCTTC.

In this sample, this clonotype turned up a few times. This sequence joins TRBV12-3 or TRBV12-4 and TRBJ1-1, with D uncertain. Trimming shortened V by 2 bases and J by 4 bases, and 11 bases separated the two germline ends. The CDR3 length is 14 residues. The CDR3 spells CASSLILESTEAFF. The CDR3 DNA reads TGTGCCAGCAGTTTAATACTCGAGAGCACTGAAGCTTTCTTT.

The chain couples TRBV5-1 to TRBJ1-1; TRBD1 agrees at 8 bases. This CDR3 is 17 amino acids long. The germline gives CDR1 SGHRS, CDR2 YFSETQ. V lost 1 base to trimming and J lost 6 bases; unmatched junction nucleotides: 14. CDR3 amino acids: CASSLMSGGAKGAEAFF. The CDR3 DNA is TGCGCCAGCAGCTTGATGTCAGGGGGCGCGAAAGGTGCTGAAGCTTTCTTT. The full variable domain, in which reference TRBV5-1 and TRBJ1-1 provide the parts outside the CDR3, is KAGVTQTPRYLIKTRGQQVTLSCSPISGHRSVSWYQQTPGQGLQFLFEYFSETQRNKGNFPGRFSGRQFSNSRSEMNVSTLELGDSALYLCASSLMSGGAKGAEAFFGQGTRLTVV.

This clonotype was detected ten times or more. The chain combines TRBV4-1 with TRBJ1-2; D is unresolved. This CDR3 is 15 amino acids long. Germline lookup yields CDR1 MGHRA and CDR2 YSYEKL. Trimming pared 0 bases from V and 0 bases from J, leaving 8 bases between. CDR3 in DNA: TGCGCCAGCAGCCAAGACCCCGGCACTAACTATGGCTACACCTTC. Protein product: CASSQDPGTNYGYTF.

The sample holds a few counts of this clonotype. J is TRBJ1-1 and V is TRBV9; TRBD1 is a possible D gene (5 bases). Deletions cut 2 bases from V and 1 base from J, with 9 bases between. CDR3 length: 14 amino acids. In germline, CDR1 is SGDLS, CDR2 YYNGEE. The CDR3 loop reads CASSVVGANTEAFF. The CDR3 nucleotides are TGTGCCAGCAGCGTGGTAGGGGCGAACACTGAAGCTTTCTTT.

This clonotype was seen a few times. The chain employs TRBV4-1 and TRBJ1-6; no clear D gene. The CDR3 loop spans 14 amino acids. Trimming pared 0 bases from V and 8 bases from J, leaving 8 bases between. Germline V gives CDR1 MGHRA, CDR2 YSYEKL. CDR3 sequence reads: CASSQDVGDSPLHF. CDR3 DNA: TGCGCCAGCAGCCAAGATGTCGGCGATTCACCCCTCCACTTT.

The gene calls are TRBV4-3 and TRBJ2-7, with TRBD2 matching 8 bases. After removal of 3 bases from V and 6 bases from J, the junction contained 4 bases not matched to a gene. CDR3 size: 13 residues. Germline CDR1 is LGHNA and CDR2 is YSLEER. The CDR3 reads CASSQDGGGEQYF. CDR3 in DNA: TGCGCCAGCAGCCAGGACGGGGGGGGCGAGCAGTACTTC.

The chain combines TRBV7-9 with TRBJ1-1; D remains ambiguous. V gave up 9 bases and J gave up 5 bases, with 10 bases separating them. The CDR3 has 11 amino acids. Germline values: CDR1 SEHNR, CDR2 FQNEAQ (reference sequence). The CDR3 protein is CASEGNTEAFF. CDR3 DNA sequence: TGTGCCAGTGAAGGGAATACTGAAGCTTTCTTT. Filled out from reference TRBV7-9 and TRBJ1-1, the complete variable domain reads DTGVSQNPRHKITKRGQNVTFRCDPISEHNRLYWYRQTLGQGPEFLTYFQNEAQLEKSRLLSDRFSAERPKGSFSTLEIQRTEQGDSAMYLCASEGNTEAFFGQGTRLTVV.

This clonotype appeared a few times. This rearrangement joins TRBV2 to TRBJ2-1; 9 positions match TRBD2. Trimming cost V 6 bases and J 3 bases; bases outside gene matches: 12. Germline-derived CDR1 and CDR2 are SNHLY and FYNNEI. The CDR3 extends over 17 amino acids. CDR3 DNA sequence: TGTGCCAGCAGGGAGGCACTAGCGGGCTTCATCTACAATGAGCAGTTCTTC. This translates into CASREALAGFIYNEQFF.

The chain is built from TRBV14 and TRBJ2-7; D possibly uses TRBD1 or TRBD2 (6 bases each). V dropped 0 bases and J dropped 0 bases, with 12 bases sitting between them. The CDR3 is 16 residues long. Germline V gene sequence: CDR1 SGHDN, CDR2 FVKESK. CDR3 sequence reads: CASSQDLGGGSYEQYF. The CDR3 nucleotides are TGTGCCAGCAGCCAAGATTTAGGAGGGGGCTCCTACGAGCAGTACTTC.

The table lists this clonotype with a few counts. The chain joins TRBV12-3 or TRBV12-4 to TRBJ2-3; D tentatively reads TRBD1 or TRBD2 (5 bases each). Trimming took off 3 bases at V and 2 bases at J, with 9 bases between the two ends. This CDR3 is 14 amino acids long. The CDR3 DNA follows: TGTGCCAGCAGTTTCTGGGGGAACACAGATACGCAGTATTTT. It specifies CASSFWGNTDTQYF.

The table lists this clonotype with many counts. This chain joins TRBV29-1 and TRBJ2-1, with D unclear. The CDR3 extends over 11 amino acids. Looked up from germline, CDR1 is SQVTM and CDR2 is ANQGSEA. With 3 bases removed from V and 4 bases from J, the gap between germline ends came to 4 bases. This chain's CDR3 is CSVDWYNEQFF. As DNA, the CDR3 is TGCAGCGTTGACTGGTACAATGAGCAGTTCTTC.

Many counts were recorded for this clonotype. The gene calls are TRBV4-2 and TRBJ2-7; D unresolved. Germline V gives CDR1 LGHNA, CDR2 YNFKEQ. CDR3 length: 15 amino acids. V was cut by 2 bases and J by 4 bases, with 15 bases left in between. The CDR3 nucleotides read TGTGCCAGCAGCCAAACAAAAGGGATCCGGTACGAGCAGTACTTC. Translation: CASSQTKGIRYEQYF.

The CDR3 DNA reads TGCAGCGTTGACGGGCAGCCGGGAAACAATGAGCAGTTCTTC. Protein: CSVDGQPGNNEQFF. This rearrangement joins TRBV29-1 to TRBJ2-1; tentative D call: TRBD2 (5 bases). The V gene lost 3 bases and the J gene lost 5 bases, with 14 bases spanning the gap. CDR3 length equals 14 residues. In germline, CDR1 is SQVTM, CDR2 ANQGSEA.